A single T cell receptor beta chain is shown here with its context. Germline-derived CDR1 and CDR2 are SGHTA and FQGTGA. The CDR3 is 15 residues long. Between the trimmed V and J ends, which lost 5 bases and 1 base, there was a span of 12 bases. The data originate from a study of blood T cell repertoires in COVID-19. At the level of the study: Samples of COVID-19 (acute and convalescent) were obtained from the United States, Italy and Spain.

As handled by the study authors: Reference gene primer amplification in the assay estimated nucleated cell counts. The table came from immunoSEQ multiplex PCR; TCRdb's copy has only in-frame clones and leaves some out. D and trimming come from the DNA, and the V and J calls and clone size come from that table. The table lists a few hundred thousand clones, about 87% of them singletons. The chain combines TRBV7-3 with TRBJ2-1, with D tentatively TRBD2 (5 bases). Sequencing was done on a sample of peripheral blood. The TCR sequence derives from a man in his sixties who had recovered from COVID-19. Written as DNA, the CDR3 is TGTGCCAGCAGCCTTACTAGGTCTTCCTACAATGAGCAGTTCTTC. It encodes CASSLTRSSYNEQFF.